Each of the 9 T cell receptor beta chains below was sequenced from the same sample in a study of shared clonotypes between healthy human individuals. Repertoires were generated with immunoSEQ multiplex PCR, while TCRdb's copy carries only in-frame clones and drops some. The table lists 600,000 to 750,000 clones, about two thirds of them singletons. The sequenced sample was memory CD4+ T cells sorted from blood. Stated subset: CD45RA-negative fraction. Receptor source: a woman aged 25 to 45 in good health.

The chain is built from TRBV19 and TRBJ2-3; 7 bases are a match to TRBD1. The V gene end was trimmed by 5 bases and the J gene end by 4 bases; junction bases not matched to a gene: 6. This CDR3 contains 14 residues. Germline V gives CDR1 LNHDA, CDR2 SQIVND (reference sequence). The CDR3 loop reads CASSPQGWSDTQYF. CDR3 bases: TGTGCCAGTAGTCCACAGGGGTGGTCAGATACGCAGTATTTT. The full variable domain, with the rest looked up from reference TRBV19 and TRBJ2-3, is DGGITQSPKYLFRKEGQNVTLSCEQNLNHDAMYWYRQDPGQGLRLIYYSQIVNDFQKGDIAEGYSVSREKKESFPLTVTSAQKNPTAFYLCASSPQGWSDTQYFGPGTRLTVL.

The J gene is TRBJ2-1, the V gene TRBV2, with 9 bases identical to TRBD2. The CDR3 totals 23 residues. V was pared by 3 bases and J by 1 base, with 25 bases of the junction left unmatched. Germline V CDR1 and CDR2: SNHLY, FYNNEI. CDR3 DNA: TGTGCCAGCAGTGACGCTCGGACAGTTTATGATCTAGCGGGATACCCTTCCTACAATGAGCAGTTCTTC. Translating gives CASSDARTVYDLAGYPSYNEQFF.

V usage is TRBV18 and J usage is TRBJ2-7; tentative D call: TRBD1 (5 bases). CDR3 length: 16 residues. Trimming pared 5 bases from V and 4 bases from J, leaving 21 bases between. The V gene's germline CDR1 is KGHSH and CDR2 LQKENI. The CDR3 protein is CASSSSQGGVLYEQYF. DNA for the CDR3: TGTGCCAGCTCATCGTCGCAGGGTGGGGTCCTATACGAGCAGTACTTC. Looking up the rest from reference TRBV18 and TRBJ2-7 gives the full variable domain: NAGVMQNPRHLVRRRGQEARLRCSPMKGHSHVYWYRQLPEEGLKFMVYLQKENIIDESGMPKERFSAEFPKEGPSILRIQQVVRGDSAAYFCASSSSQGGVLYEQYFGPGTRLTVT.

The chain uses TRBV6-1 and TRBJ2-1; D gene uncertain. V lost 1 base, J lost 7 bases, and 14 bases lay in between. The CDR3 covers 15 residues. Per the germline V gene, CDR1 is MNHNS and CDR2 is SASEGT. The CDR3 sequence: CASSEGVVRRNEQFF. As DNA, the CDR3 is TGTGCCAGCAGTGAAGGGGTCGTGCGGCGAAATGAGCAGTTCTTC.

J is TRBJ2-3 and V is TRBV11-2, with D possibly being TRBD1 (7 bases). The V and J ends lost 5 bases and 5 bases respectively, with 23 bases between them. This CDR3 contains 17 residues. The germline V gene encodes CDR1 SGHAT and CDR2 FQNNGV. Here the CDR3 DNA reads TGTGCCAGCAGCCCCCGATCTTGGAGGGGGCCTGGAGATACGCAGTATTTT. This gives the protein CASSPRSWRGPGDTQYF. The entire variable domain, with the rest obtained from reference TRBV11-2 and TRBJ2-3, is as follows: EAGVAQSPRYKIIEKRQSVAFWCNPISGHATLYWYQQILGQGPKLLIQFQNNGVVDDSQLPKDRFSAERLKGVDSTLKIQPAKLEDSAVYLCASSPRSWRGPGDTQYFGPGTRLTVL.

This sequence joins TRBV5-1 and TRBJ1-5; TRBD1 might be the D (5 bases). Per the germline V gene, CDR1 is SGHRS and CDR2 is YFSETQ. The CDR3 loop spans 15 amino acids. The ends were cut back, 4 bases at V and 4 bases at J, with 15 bases in the middle. For the CDR3, the DNA is TGCGCCAGCAGCCAGATTGGGGCCCAGAATCAGCCCCAGCATTTT. Encoded protein: CASSQIGAQNQPQHF.

V usage is TRBV7-9 and J usage is TRBJ2-1; TRBD1 or TRBD2 may be the D gene (6 bases each). Germline V CDR1 and CDR2: SEHNR, FQNEAQ (reference sequence). The V end was cut by 5 bases, the J end by 8 bases, with 19 bases between. The CDR3 loop spans 15 amino acids. The CDR3 here is CASSRPRGGGDEQFF. In DNA, the CDR3 is TGTGCCAGCAGCCGCCCCCGCGGAGGGGGAGATGAGCAGTTCTTC.

The chain links TRBV29-1 to TRBJ1-5, with D maybe TRBD1 (5 bases). The length of the CDR3 is 12 residues. Trimming took 5 bases from V and 4 from J, leaving 9 bases between them. Germline V CDR1 and CDR2: SQVTM, ANQGSEA. CDR3 in DNA: TGCAGCGTTACGACAGATAATCAGCCCCAGCATTTT. Translation gives CSVTTDNQPQHF.

This chain connects TRBV5-1 to TRBJ2-1; 7 bases match TRBD2. Trimming removed 1 base from V and 9 bases from J; junction bases left unmatched: 10. Looked up from germline, CDR1 is SGHRS and CDR2 is YFSETQ. The CDR3 sequence is 15 residues long. This chain's CDR3 is CASSLTSDSLGEQFF. CDR3 coding DNA: TGCGCCAGCAGCTTGACTAGCGACAGTCTCGGTGAGCAGTTCTTC.